This TCR beta chain is from a study of blood T cell repertoires in COVID-19 (dated by TCRdb to about 2020). Looking at the study overall: Samples from collaborators originated in the United States, Italy and Spain and spanned both the acute and convalescent phases of COVID-19. The samples were drawn from the first 160 participants of the ongoing ImmuneRACE study and from 950 to 1,500 subjects provided by 6 global collaborators. The prospective study material was composed of cDNA or gDNA derived from T cells, B-cell-depleted T cells, or PBMCs. The repertoires were released in a freely available public database meant as a resource for research on the immune response to SARS-CoV-2. Where available, HLA class I and class II types were taken from metadata supplied by the sample provider and were not determined by assay-based typing. Sample metadata almost always included a de-identified subject ID, COVID-19 status, age in years and sex. Subjects who had been exposed to COVID-19, were actively infected with it, or had recovered from it provided the deeply sampled blood TCRbeta repertoires that made up the dataset. Results the study describes overall, beyond this receptor: The amount of clinical and demographic metadata varied by source and participant and was provided uncurated.

The immunoSEQ Assay, a bias-controlled multiplex PCR, was used to amplify TCRbeta CDR3 regions from genomic DNA. As for how the authors treated the data: Nucleated cell counts per sample were estimated from amplification of reference gene primers within the assay. To quantify the absolute abundance of each unique TCRbeta CDR3 rearrangement, sequence reads were collapsed and filtered. Productive Simpson clonality was computed per sample as the square root of Simpson's diversity index over productive rearrangements. TCRdb took over this immuneACCESS table, retaining in-frame rearrangements with V and J assigned. Such tables are incomplete; in checked studies, under half of the missing clones stem from an unresolved V gene, and the remainder is unexplained. V and J calls and clone size come straight from that table; D and trimming were deduced from the DNA. This sample holds roughly 20,000 clones; 77% were observed only once. Approximately 16% of the sample comes from the top ten.

One collaborating source in Seattle enrolled patients during active infection and followed them longitudinally through the course of disease. The collaborating institutions used their own protocols to collect whole blood in K2EDTA tubes. For TCRbeta analysis, collaborators shipped samples in one of three forms: frozen whole blood, isolated PBMCs, or DNA extracted from either of those sample types. This clone occurred a few times. Its antigen target is currently unknown. Per-base qualities were not stored, and no clone one base away is much larger. Trimming leaves V shorter by 4 bases and J shorter by 4 bases, with the junction holding 4 bases beyond the gene matches. From the cysteine through the phenylalanine, the CDR3 covers 16 amino acids. The only DNA kept is the CDR3, 48 bases in frame from the first base. CDR1 is given as MNHNY and CDR2 as SVGAGI, both from the germline V gene (reference sequence).

This clonotype originated in an older man with COVID-19, enrolled during active disease. Recombination connected TRBV6-6 to TRBJ2-1, with 13 junctional bases fitting TRBD2. The sample taken for sequencing was peripheral blood. The sequence in DNA is TGTGCCAGCAGTTCCCGGACTAGCGGGGGATACAATGAGCAGTTCTTC. It encodes CASSSRTSGGYNEQFF.